Only a few counts were recorded for the clone carrying this TCR beta chain. This sample is part of a study of T cell changes during pregnancy in multiple sclerosis. The protocol was immunoSEQ multiplex PCR, while the TCRdb copy is restricted to in-frame clones and leaves out a portion. The data contain around 53,000 clones, 80% to 95% of them singletons. The receptor's source is a female donor with multiple sclerosis, enrolled in a pregnancy study. Sequencing was performed on CD4+ T cells from peripheral blood mononuclear cells, taken after pregnancy.

The CDR3 DNA follows: TGTGCCAGCACAACCGGGGGGCAGGGTTCACCCCTCCACTTT. Its protein product is CASTTGGQGSPLHF. V is TRBV2 and J is TRBJ1-6, with a tentative D call TRBD1 (6 bases). Germline CDR1 SNHLY, CDR2 FYNNEI. V was clipped by 7 bases and J by 9 bases, with 16 bases between them. CDR3 length: 14 residues.